This T cell receptor beta chain emerged from a study of blood T cell repertoires in COVID-19. Overall study: Sample material is recorded as cDNA or gDNA derived from T cells, B-cell-depleted T cells, or PBMCs.

Study processing details: Quantification of nucleated cells was approximated via reference gene primer amplification. Sequencing was performed with immunoSEQ multiplex PCR; in TCRdb, only in-frame clones are kept and a portion is missing. The V and J calls and clone size were taken over from that table, and D and trimming were inferred from the DNA. The data contain 70,000 or so clones, 82% of them singletons. V gave up 6 bases and J gave up 8 bases, with 14 bases separating them. CDR3 length: 14 residues. Germline-derived CDR1 and CDR2 are MNHEY and SMNVEV (reference sequence). Sample: peripheral blood. The receptor comes from a human donor in a cohort sampled during active COVID-19. The J gene is TRBJ1-6, the V gene TRBV27; no clear D gene. The CDR3 nucleotides are TGTGCCAGCAGGGTCAGTATTCTTGATTCACCCCTCCACTTT. It yields the protein CASRVSILDSPLHF.